The clone carrying this TCR beta chain was found once. What it binds is not known. With a much larger clone just one base away, this may be a read error. The data belong to a study of tumor and adjacent non-tumor tissue in lung cancer. Overall study: There were around 11 adenocarcinoma, a couple of squamous cell carcinoma and 1 small cell lung cancer cases. On average, productive TCRbeta reads reached about 4.2 million per sample.

Whole-study results and caveats: Tumor tissue had significantly higher TCR diversity than normal lung. Patients with more diverse tumor TCRs had worse survival.

This sample's RNA came from whole unsorted tissue. Three rounds of nested PCR, following a modified ARM-PCR protocol, produced the TCRbeta library. TCRdb re-analysed the multiplex PCR reads in MiXCR, keeping a single row per CDR3 protein. Here the sample spans under 150,000 distinct CDR3 sequences, 66% being singletons. Looked up from germline, CDR1 is MNHEY and CDR2 is SVGAGI. The V and J ends lost 4 bases and 2 bases, in that order; junction bases with no gene match: 2. CDR3 length: 14 residues. The genes are TRBV6-5 and TRBJ2-7; TRBD2 matches 10 bases. Sequencing was carried out using lung tumor tissue. This receptor was taken from a man younger than 40 with non-small cell lung cancer. The CDR3 DNA reads TGTGCCAGCAGTTCTAGCGGGGGTCCCTACGAGCAGTACTTC. Translating it yields CASSSSGGPYEQYF.